The entry below gives a single T cell receptor (beta chain) sequence along with its context. Its antigen is unidentified. In germline, CDR1 is MDHEN, CDR2 SYDVKM. The CDR3 consists of 12 residues. After removal of 7 bases from V and 7 bases from J, the junction contained 5 bases not matched to a gene. In the authors' methods: A productive frequency of 2.59 x 10-5 was the lowest detectable. The table came from immunoSEQ multiplex PCR; TCRdb's copy has only in-frame clones and leaves some out. The DNA was the basis for D and trimming; V, J and clone size are from that table. Altogether under 30,000 clones are present, 65% to 80% being singletons, with the ten largest covering approximately 2.8%. The sample is drawn from a study of STAT5B mutations in CD4+ large granular lymphocyte leukemia. Whole-study context: Among healthy controls, a particular HLA allele went with more CDR3 'QG' motifs.

General study results and limits: About a quarter of private leukemic clonotypes occurred rarely in other patients' non-leukemic repertoires. Compared with healthy controls (2/35), patient top clones favored TRBV06 (8/27).

The chain is built from TRBV28 and TRBJ1-2; the match to TRBD1 covers 8 bases. This receptor was identified in a human donor in good health. Sequenced: CD4+ T cells from blood buffy coats. CDR3 residues: CASNPTGVGYTF. The CDR3 region has the DNA TGTGCCAGCAACCCGACAGGGGTTGGCTACACCTTC.